This paragraph covers one TCR beta chain sequence. Alongside a J-beta primer mix, a sample-barcoded 5' primer served in a second PCR lasting roughly 6 to 11 cycles. TCRdb reanalysed the 5' RACE reads using MiXCR and keeps one entry per CDR3 protein. The sample has about 640,000 distinct CDR3 sequences; 58% are singletons. This specimen comes from a study of blood T cells in healthy people across ages. There were healthy Caucasian individuals from Russia, aged about 6 to 100, serving as donors. Sequenced: blood. This clonotype was sampled from a man in his fifties or sixties in good health.

The CDR3 is CASSPPGRARDTQYF. CDR3 nucleotide sequence: TGTGCCAGCTCACCACCGGGAAGAGCTCGGGATACGCAGTATTTT. The chain employs TRBV18 and TRBJ2-3; D not certain. The germline gives CDR1 KGHSH, CDR2 LQKENI. Between the trimmed V and J ends, which lost 0 bases and 6 bases, there was a span of 13 bases. This CDR3 has 15 residues.